A selection of T cell receptor beta chains follows, all from one sample in a study of T-cell memory formation after mild COVID-19. TCRdb re-called the 5' RACE reads through MiXCR, storing one row per CDR3 protein. The repertoire consists of 450,000 or so distinct CDR3 sequences, with 20% occurring once and the leading ten covering roughly 8.4%. The sequencing sample was made of PBMCs or a T cell subset sorted from them (not recorded which). Receptor source: an adult woman who had mild COVID-19 (a few samples of this study predate the infection). Cell type and time point are not known. The CDR3 runs from the conserved cysteine through the conserved F or W. D genes are given only for firm matches. Expanded clones are given a class, and other clones once, few, many or no size at all.

clone_size: NA; v_call: TRBV23-1; j_call: TRBJ1-1; d_call: NA; cdr3_length: 16; cdr3_aa: CASKPSSGSPNTEAFF; cdr3_nt: TGCGCCAGCAAACCCTCCTCGGGGTCCCCGAACACTGAAGCTTTCTTT
clone_size: NA; v_call: TRBV9; j_call: TRBJ2-2; d_call: NA; cdr3_length: 16; cdr3_aa: CASSALGAGYTGELFF; cdr3_nt: TGTGCCAGCAGCGCTCTTGGGGCGGGATATACCGGGGAGCTGTTTTTT
clone_size: many; v_call: TRBV12-3/TRBV12-4; j_call: TRBJ2-2; d_call: TRBD2; cdr3_length: 16; cdr3_aa: CASSFLAGGQTGELFF; cdr3_nt: TGTGCCAGCAGTTTCTTAGCGGGAGGGCAAACCGGGGAGCTGTTTTTT
clone_size: few; v_call: TRBV7-9; j_call: TRBJ2-3; d_call: NA; cdr3_length: 13; cdr3_aa: CASSHRGTDTQYF; cdr3_nt: TGTGCCAGCAGCCACCGGGGCACAGATACGCAGTATTTT
clone_size: NA; v_call: TRBV7-8; j_call: TRBJ2-7; d_call: TRBD2; cdr3_length: 15; cdr3_aa: CASSLGLAEPYEQYF; cdr3_nt: TGTGCCAGCAGCTTAGGACTAGCGGAGCCCTACGAGCAGTACTTC
clone_size: few; v_call: TRBV7-2; j_call: TRBJ1-2; d_call: NA; cdr3_length: 15; cdr3_aa: CASSLVRAGVYGYTF; cdr3_nt: TGTGCCAGCAGCTTAGTCCGGGCAGGGGTCTATGGCTACACCTTC
clone_size: NA; v_call: TRBV19; j_call: TRBJ2-1; d_call: NA; cdr3_length: 15; cdr3_aa: CASSMSLHAPNEQFF; cdr3_nt: TGTGCCAGTAGTATGAGCCTCCATGCTCCCAATGAGCAGTTCTTC
clone_size: NA; v_call: TRBV5-6; j_call: TRBJ2-1; d_call: NA; cdr3_length: 14; cdr3_aa: CASSREASHNEQFF; cdr3_nt: TGTGCCAGCAGCCGCGAGGCCTCTCACAATGAGCAGTTCTTC
clone_size: few; v_call: TRBV6-5; j_call: TRBJ2-3; d_call: NA; cdr3_length: 14; cdr3_aa: CASSPIIRVDTQYF; cdr3_nt: TGTGCCAGCAGTCCGATAATTCGGGTGGATACGCAGTATTTT
clone_size: NA; v_call: TRBV6-5; j_call: TRBJ2-5; d_call: TRBD2; cdr3_length: 15; cdr3_aa: CASRRTSGGGETQYF; cdr3_nt: TGTGCCAGCAGACGGACTAGCGGGGGAGGAGAGACCCAGTACTTC
clone_size: many; v_call: TRBV2; j_call: TRBJ2-1; d_call: TRBD2; cdr3_length: 14; cdr3_aa: CASSVTSGSDEQFF; cdr3_nt: TGTGCCAGCAGTGTTACTAGCGGGAGCGATGAGCAGTTCTTC
clone_size: few; v_call: TRBV5-5; j_call: TRBJ1-2; d_call: NA; cdr3_length: 13; cdr3_aa: CASSMMTSKGYTF; cdr3_nt: TGTGCCAGCAGCATGATGACCTCGAAGGGCTACACCTTC
clone_size: few; v_call: TRBV24-1; j_call: TRBJ2-1; d_call: TRBD1; cdr3_length: 13; cdr3_aa: CATSDGQVHEQFF; cdr3_nt: TGTGCCACCAGTGATGGACAGGTTCATGAGCAGTTCTTC
clone_size: NA; v_call: TRBV6-1; j_call: TRBJ2-1; d_call: TRBD1; cdr3_length: 14; cdr3_aa: CASIDRAAGNEQFF; cdr3_nt: TGTGCCAGCATTGACAGGGCAGCCGGGAATGAGCAGTTCTTC
clone_size: few; v_call: TRBV7-7; j_call: TRBJ2-3; d_call: TRBD2; cdr3_length: 12; cdr3_aa: CASSFPSGTQYF; cdr3_nt: TGTGCTAGCAGCTTCCCTAGCGGGACGCAGTATTTT
clone_size: few; v_call: TRBV11-2; j_call: TRBJ2-7; d_call: TRBD2; cdr3_length: 14; cdr3_aa: CASSFNGRADEQYF; cdr3_nt: TGTGCCAGCAGCTTTAACGGGAGGGCGGACGAGCAGTACTTC
clone_size: NA; v_call: TRBV4-1; j_call: TRBJ2-1; d_call: NA; cdr3_length: 16; cdr3_aa: CASSQVPGAAYNEQFF; cdr3_nt: TGCGCCAGCAGCCAAGTTCCAGGGGCGGCCTACAATGAGCAGTTCTTC
clone_size: few; v_call: TRBV7-3; j_call: TRBJ2-5; d_call: NA; cdr3_length: 14; cdr3_aa: CASSLKGSRETQYF; cdr3_nt: TGTGCCAGCAGCTTAAAGGGTAGCCGAGAGACCCAGTACTTC
clone_size: NA; v_call: TRBV5-1; j_call: TRBJ2-3; d_call: NA; cdr3_length: 13; cdr3_aa: CASSTDNTDTQYF; cdr3_nt: TGCGCCAGCAGTACGGACAACACAGATACGCAGTATTTT
clone_size: NA; v_call: TRBV20-1; j_call: TRBJ2-5; d_call: TRBD2; cdr3_length: 12; cdr3_aa: CRASGGPETQYF; cdr3_nt: TGCAGGGCTAGCGGGGGGCCAGAGACCCAGTACTTC
clone_size: NA; v_call: TRBV29-1; j_call: TRBJ2-7; d_call: TRBD2; cdr3_length: 15; cdr3_aa: CSVEFRLAGSPEQYF; cdr3_nt: TGCAGCGTTGAGTTTAGACTAGCGGGATCCCCCGAGCAGTACTTC
clone_size: NA; v_call: TRBV4-2; j_call: TRBJ1-4; d_call: NA; cdr3_length: 14; cdr3_aa: CASSQGGKVEKLFF; cdr3_nt: TGTGCCAGCAGCCAAGGGGGCAAAGTTGAAAAACTGTTTTTT
clone_size: NA; v_call: TRBV4-1; j_call: TRBJ2-3; d_call: NA; cdr3_length: 15; cdr3_aa: CASRERALGTDTQYF; cdr3_nt: TGCGCCAGCAGGGAGCGGGCCCTCGGCACAGATACGCAGTATTTT
clone_size: NA; v_call: TRBV20-1; j_call: TRBJ1-2; d_call: TRBD1; cdr3_length: 14; cdr3_aa: CSASSGGNRYGYTF; cdr3_nt: TGCAGTGCTAGTTCAGGGGGCAATAGGTATGGCTACACCTTC
clone_size: few; v_call: TRBV7-9; j_call: TRBJ1-6; d_call: NA; cdr3_length: 14; cdr3_aa: CASSPEQYNSPLHF; cdr3_nt: TGTGCCAGCAGCCCTGAACAGTATAATTCACCCCTCCACTTT
clone_size: few; v_call: TRBV20-1; j_call: TRBJ1-1; d_call: TRBD1; cdr3_length: 12; cdr3_aa: CSAADRVTEAFF; cdr3_nt: TGCAGTGCTGCGGACAGGGTCACTGAAGCTTTCTTT
clone_size: NA; v_call: TRBV27; j_call: TRBJ2-7; d_call: NA; cdr3_length: 15; cdr3_aa: CASSLIAQGSAEQYF; cdr3_nt: TGTGCCAGCAGTTTAATTGCACAGGGATCGGCCGAGCAGTACTTC
clone_size: NA; v_call: TRBV12-3/TRBV12-4; j_call: TRBJ2-6; d_call: NA; cdr3_length: 15; cdr3_aa: CASSPRGPGANVLTF; cdr3_nt: TGTGCCAGCAGTCCCCGGGGCCCCGGGGCCAACGTCCTGACTTTC
clone_size: NA; v_call: TRBV9; j_call: TRBJ2-3; d_call: NA; cdr3_length: 13; cdr3_aa: CASSAGTQDTQYF; cdr3_nt: TGTGCCAGCAGCGCAGGGACACAAGATACGCAGTATTTT
clone_size: NA; v_call: TRBV7-9; j_call: TRBJ1-5; d_call: NA; cdr3_length: 14; cdr3_aa: CASSSQFSNQPQHF; cdr3_nt: TGTGCCAGCAGCTCCCAGTTCAGCAATCAGCCCCAGCATTTT
clone_size: NA; v_call: TRBV7-9; j_call: TRBJ2-7; d_call: NA; cdr3_length: 12; cdr3_aa: CASTPNAYEQYF; cdr3_nt: TGTGCCAGCACCCCCAACGCCTACGAGCAGTACTTC
clone_size: NA; v_call: TRBV7-9; j_call: TRBJ2-3; d_call: TRBD2; cdr3_length: 15; cdr3_aa: CASSSPREATDTQYF; cdr3_nt: TGTGCCAGCAGCTCGCCCCGGGAGGCCACAGATACGCAGTATTTT
clone_size: many; v_call: TRBV7-7; j_call: TRBJ2-3; d_call: NA; cdr3_length: 13; cdr3_aa: CASSFQGADTQYF; cdr3_nt: TGTGCTAGCAGCTTCCAGGGTGCGGATACGCAGTATTTT
clone_size: few; v_call: TRBV20-1; j_call: TRBJ1-1; d_call: TRBD1; cdr3_length: 12; cdr3_aa: CSARKGQHEAFF; cdr3_nt: TGCAGTGCTAGAAAGGGACAGCATGAAGCTTTCTTT
clone_size: few; v_call: TRBV29-1; j_call: TRBJ2-5; d_call: TRBD1; cdr3_length: 13; cdr3_aa: CSVGQGIGETQYF; cdr3_nt: TGCAGCGTTGGACAGGGGATCGGTGAGACCCAGTACTTC
clone_size: NA; v_call: TRBV7-9; j_call: TRBJ1-2; d_call: NA; cdr3_length: 14; cdr3_aa: CASSLVEGDYGYTF; cdr3_nt: TGTGCCAGCAGCTTAGTTGAGGGGGACTATGGCTACACCTTC
clone_size: few; v_call: TRBV7-3; j_call: TRBJ2-4; d_call: NA; cdr3_length: 13; cdr3_aa: CASSSGVGDIQYF; cdr3_nt: TGTGCCAGCAGCTCCGGAGTGGGGGACATTCAGTACTTC
clone_size: few; v_call: TRBV6-4; j_call: TRBJ2-7; d_call: TRBD1; cdr3_length: 15; cdr3_aa: CASFSYRGHSYEQYF; cdr3_nt: TGTGCCAGCTTCAGTTACAGGGGACACTCCTACGAGCAGTACTTC
clone_size: few; v_call: TRBV20-1; j_call: TRBJ1-1; d_call: NA; cdr3_length: 15; cdr3_aa: CSAPGRLGEYTEAFF; cdr3_nt: TGCAGTGCTCCCGGCCGGTTGGGGGAGTACACTGAAGCTTTCTTT
clone_size: few; v_call: TRBV5-6; j_call: TRBJ2-3; d_call: NA; cdr3_length: 16; cdr3_aa: CASSPSGKVVADTQYF; cdr3_nt: TGTGCCAGCAGCCCCTCAGGGAAGGTTGTGGCAGATACGCAGTATTTT